This TCR beta chain was documented in a study of response to subunit inactivated influenza vaccine. General study findings and limits: Authors proposed each seasonal influenza vaccination draws in few new T cells.

V dropped 3 bases and J dropped 1; count of bases not matched to a gene: 4. This CDR3 is 15 amino acids long. CDR1 and CDR2 (germline): LNHNV, YYDKDF (reference sequence). TCRdb used MiXCR to reprocess the RT-PCR reads, holding one entry per CDR3 protein. The sample holds approximately 680,000 distinct CDR3 sequences, around 16% seen once. The table lists this clonotype with many counts. Its antigen is still unknown. Sequenced material: PBMCs from blood, taken about 11 days after vaccination. This receptor was taken from a man aged 50 to 60 who received an inactivated influenza vaccine. This sequence joins TRBV15 and TRBJ2-5; TRBD1 aligns across 8 bases. CDR3 residues: CATSSSDRAQETQYF. The CDR3 coding sequence is TGTGCCACCAGCAGCTCGGACAGGGCCCAAGAGACCCAGTACTTC.